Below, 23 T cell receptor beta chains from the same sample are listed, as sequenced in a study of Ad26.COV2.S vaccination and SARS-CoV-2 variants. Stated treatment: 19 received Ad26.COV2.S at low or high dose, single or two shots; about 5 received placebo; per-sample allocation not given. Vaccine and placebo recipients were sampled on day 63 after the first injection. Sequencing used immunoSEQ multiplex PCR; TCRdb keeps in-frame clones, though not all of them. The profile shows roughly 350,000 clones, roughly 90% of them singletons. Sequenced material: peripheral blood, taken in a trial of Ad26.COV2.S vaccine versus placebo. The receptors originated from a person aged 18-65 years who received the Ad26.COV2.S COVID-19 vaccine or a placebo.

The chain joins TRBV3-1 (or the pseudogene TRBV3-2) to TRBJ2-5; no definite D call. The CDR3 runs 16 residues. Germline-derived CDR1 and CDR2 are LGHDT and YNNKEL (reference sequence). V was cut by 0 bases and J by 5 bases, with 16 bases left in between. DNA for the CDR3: TGTGCCAGCAGCCAAGACAGCGCAGGTTCGGTGGAGACCCAGTACTTC. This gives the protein CASSQDSAGSVETQYF.

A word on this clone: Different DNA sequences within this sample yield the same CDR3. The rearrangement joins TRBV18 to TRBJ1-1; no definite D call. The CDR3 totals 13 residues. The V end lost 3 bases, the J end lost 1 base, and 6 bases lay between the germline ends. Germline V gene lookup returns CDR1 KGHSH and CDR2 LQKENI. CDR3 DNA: TGTGCCAGCTCACCCAGAGGGAACACTGAAGCTTTCTTT. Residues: CASSPRGNTEAFF.

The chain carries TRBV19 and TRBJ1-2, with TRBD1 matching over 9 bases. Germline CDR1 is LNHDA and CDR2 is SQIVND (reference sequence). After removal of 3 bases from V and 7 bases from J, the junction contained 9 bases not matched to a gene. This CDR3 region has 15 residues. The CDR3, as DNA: TGTGCCAGTAGTATTAATACAGGGGGCGCGGGTGGCTACACCTTC. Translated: CASSINTGGAGGYTF.

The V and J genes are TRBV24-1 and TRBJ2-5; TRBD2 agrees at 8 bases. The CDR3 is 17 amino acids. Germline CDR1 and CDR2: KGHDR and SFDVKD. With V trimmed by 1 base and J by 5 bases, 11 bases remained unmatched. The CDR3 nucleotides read TGTGCCACCAGTGATTTCCCCTCGGAGCGGGAGACGGAGACCCAGTACTTC. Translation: CATSDFPSERETETQYF.

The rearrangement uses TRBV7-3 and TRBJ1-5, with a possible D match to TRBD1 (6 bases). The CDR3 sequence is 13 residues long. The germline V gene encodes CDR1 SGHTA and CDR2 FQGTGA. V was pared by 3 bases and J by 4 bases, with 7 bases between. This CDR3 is CASSLGANQPQHF. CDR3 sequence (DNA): TGTGCCAGCAGCTTGGGGGCGAATCAGCCCCAGCATTTT.

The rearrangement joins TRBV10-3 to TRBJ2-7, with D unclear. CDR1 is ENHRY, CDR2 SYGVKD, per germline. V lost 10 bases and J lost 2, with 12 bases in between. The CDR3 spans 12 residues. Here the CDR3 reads CATGRLTYEQYF. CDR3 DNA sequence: TGTGCCACTGGACGCCTTACCTACGAGCAGTACTTC.

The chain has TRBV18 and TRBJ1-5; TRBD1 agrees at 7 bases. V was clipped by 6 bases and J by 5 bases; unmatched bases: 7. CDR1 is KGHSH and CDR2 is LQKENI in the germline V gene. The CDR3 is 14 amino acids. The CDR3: CASSQSGGDQPQHF. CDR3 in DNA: TGTGCCAGCTCTCAATCAGGGGGGGATCAGCCCCAGCATTTT.

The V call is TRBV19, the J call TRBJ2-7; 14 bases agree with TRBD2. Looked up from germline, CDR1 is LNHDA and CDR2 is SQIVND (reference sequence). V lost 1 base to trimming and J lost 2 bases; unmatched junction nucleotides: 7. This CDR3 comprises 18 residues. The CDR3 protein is CASSIATSGRDLTYEQYF. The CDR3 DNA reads TGTGCCAGTAGTATAGCGACTAGCGGGAGGGATTTGACCTACGAGCAGTACTTC.

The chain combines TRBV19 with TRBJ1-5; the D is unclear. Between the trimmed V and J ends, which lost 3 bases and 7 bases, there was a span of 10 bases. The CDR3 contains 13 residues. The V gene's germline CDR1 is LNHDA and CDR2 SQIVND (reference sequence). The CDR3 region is CASSIGFEQPQHF. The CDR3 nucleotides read TGTGCCAGTAGTATCGGGTTTGAACAGCCCCAGCATTTT.

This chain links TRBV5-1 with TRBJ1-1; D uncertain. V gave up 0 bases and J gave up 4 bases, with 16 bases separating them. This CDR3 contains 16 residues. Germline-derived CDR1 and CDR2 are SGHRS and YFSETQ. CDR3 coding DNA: TGCGCCAGCAGCTTGGGGTTGGGGAGCAGTCTCACTGAAGCTTTCTTT. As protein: CASSLGLGSSLTEAFF.

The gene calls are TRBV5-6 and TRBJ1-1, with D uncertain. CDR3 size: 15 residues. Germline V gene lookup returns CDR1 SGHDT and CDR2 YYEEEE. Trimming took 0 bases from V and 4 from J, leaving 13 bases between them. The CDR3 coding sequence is TGTGCCAGCAGCTTGGGGACGCAAGAGACCACTGAAGCTTTCTTT. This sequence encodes CASSLGTQETTEAFF. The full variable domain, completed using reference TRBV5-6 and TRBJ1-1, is DAGVTQSPTHLIKTRGQQVTLRCSPKSGHDTVSWYQQALGQGPQFIFQYYEEEERQRGNFPDRFSGHQFPNYSSELNVNALLLGDSALYLCASSLGTQETTEAFFGQGTRLTVV.

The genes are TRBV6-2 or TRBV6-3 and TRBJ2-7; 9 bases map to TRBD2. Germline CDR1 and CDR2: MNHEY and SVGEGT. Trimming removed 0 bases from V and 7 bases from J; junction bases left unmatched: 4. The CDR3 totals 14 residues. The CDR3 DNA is TGTGCCAGCAGTTACTCCGGGACTAGCAGAGAGCAGTACTTC. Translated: CASSYSGTSREQYF.

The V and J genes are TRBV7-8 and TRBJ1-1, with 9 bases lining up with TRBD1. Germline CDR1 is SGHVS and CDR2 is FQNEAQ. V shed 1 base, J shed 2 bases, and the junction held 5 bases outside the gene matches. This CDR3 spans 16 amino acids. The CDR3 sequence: CASSLERQGVNTEAFF. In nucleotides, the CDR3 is TGTGCCAGCAGCTTAGAACGACAGGGGGTAAACACTGAAGCTTTCTTT.

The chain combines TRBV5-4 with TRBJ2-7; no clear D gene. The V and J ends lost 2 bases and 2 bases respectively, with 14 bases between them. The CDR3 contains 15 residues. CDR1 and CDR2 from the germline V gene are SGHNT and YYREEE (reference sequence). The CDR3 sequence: CASSFGGKEAYEQYF. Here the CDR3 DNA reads TGTGCCAGCAGCTTTGGTGGTAAAGAAGCCTACGAGCAGTACTTC.

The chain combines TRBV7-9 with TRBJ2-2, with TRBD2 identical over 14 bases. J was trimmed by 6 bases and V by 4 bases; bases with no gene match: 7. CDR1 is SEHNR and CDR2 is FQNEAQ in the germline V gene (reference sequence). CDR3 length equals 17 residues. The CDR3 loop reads CASSSYGLAGGPGELFF. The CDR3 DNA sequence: TGTGCCAGCAGCTCTTACGGACTAGCGGGAGGTCCCGGGGAGCTGTTTTTT. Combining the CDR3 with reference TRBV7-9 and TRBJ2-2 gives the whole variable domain DTGVSQNPRHKITKRGQNVTFRCDPISEHNRLYWYRQTLGQGPEFLTYFQNEAQLEKSRLLSDRFSAERPKGSFSTLEIQRTEQGDSAMYLCASSSYGLAGGPGELFFGEGSRLTVL.

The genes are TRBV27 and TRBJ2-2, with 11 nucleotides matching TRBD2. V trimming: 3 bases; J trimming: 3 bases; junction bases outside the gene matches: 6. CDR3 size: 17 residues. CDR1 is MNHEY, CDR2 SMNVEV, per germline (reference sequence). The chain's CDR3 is CASSFSWTSGYTGELFF. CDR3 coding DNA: TGTGCCAGCAGTTTCTCCTGGACTAGCGGGTACACCGGGGAGCTGTTTTTT.

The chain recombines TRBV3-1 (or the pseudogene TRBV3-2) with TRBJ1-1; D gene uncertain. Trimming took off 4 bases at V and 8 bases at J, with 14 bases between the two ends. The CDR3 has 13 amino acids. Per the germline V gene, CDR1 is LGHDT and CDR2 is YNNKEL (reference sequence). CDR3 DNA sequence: TGTGCCAGCAGCCTGAAAAACAGTCTAGAAGCTTTCTTT. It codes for CASSLKNSLEAFF.

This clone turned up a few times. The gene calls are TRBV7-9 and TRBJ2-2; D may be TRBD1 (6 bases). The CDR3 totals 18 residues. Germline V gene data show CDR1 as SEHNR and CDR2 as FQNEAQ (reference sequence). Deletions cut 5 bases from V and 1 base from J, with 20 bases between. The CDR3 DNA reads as TGTGCCAGCAGCCCCAGGAAGTTGGGGGCTAGGAACACCGGGGAGCTGTTTTTT. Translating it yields CASSPRKLGARNTGELFF.

The CDR3 region is CASSDPGLAGTFNEQFF. The CDR3, as DNA: TGTGCCAGCAGTGACCCGGGACTAGCGGGGACATTTAATGAGCAGTTCTTC. V gene TRBV2 combines with J gene TRBJ2-1; 13 bases agree with TRBD2. There are 17 residues in the CDR3. V lost 3 bases and J lost 7; bases outside the gene matches: 9. Per the germline V gene, CDR1 is SNHLY and CDR2 is FYNNEI.

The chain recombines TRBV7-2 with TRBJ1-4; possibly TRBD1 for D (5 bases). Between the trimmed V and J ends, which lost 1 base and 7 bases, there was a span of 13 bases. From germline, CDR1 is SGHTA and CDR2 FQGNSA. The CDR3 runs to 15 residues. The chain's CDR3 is CASSLVGTGGEKLFF. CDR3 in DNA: TGTGCCAGCAGCTTAGTAGGAACGGGGGGTGAAAAACTGTTTTTT.

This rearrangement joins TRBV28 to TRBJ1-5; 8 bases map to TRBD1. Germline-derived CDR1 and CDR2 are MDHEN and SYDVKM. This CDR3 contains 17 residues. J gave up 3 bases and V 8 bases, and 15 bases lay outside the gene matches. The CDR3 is CASSLLQGGMFNQPQHF. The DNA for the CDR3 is TGTGCCAGCTCCCTCTTACAGGGGGGGATGTTCAATCAGCCCCAGCATTTT.

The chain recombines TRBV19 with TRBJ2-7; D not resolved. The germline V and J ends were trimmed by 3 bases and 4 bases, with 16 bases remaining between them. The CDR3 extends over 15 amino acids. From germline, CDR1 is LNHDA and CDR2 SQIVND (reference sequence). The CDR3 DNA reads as TGTGCCAGTAGTATTGCGTCTTTGGGATCATACGAGCAGTACTTC. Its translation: CASSIASLGSYEQYF.

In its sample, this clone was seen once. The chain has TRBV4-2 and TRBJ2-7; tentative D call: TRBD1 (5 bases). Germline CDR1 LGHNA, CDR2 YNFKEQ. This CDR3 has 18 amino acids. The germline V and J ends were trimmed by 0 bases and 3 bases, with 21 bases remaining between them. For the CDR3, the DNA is TGTGCCAGCAGCCAAGATCGAGTGATGGGGCCGTTCTTCTACGAGCAGTACTTC. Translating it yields CASSQDRVMGPFFYEQYF.